This TCR beta chain derives from a study of long-term antiretroviral therapy in people with HIV. CDR1 is KGHSH and CDR2 is LQKENI in the germline V gene. There are 13 residues in the CDR3. Trimming left V 2 bases short and J 4 bases short, with 8 bases between. Study outcomes and limitations: Whichever time point was examined, clones expanded before ART dominated the repertoire. The study found that diversity rose after ART but stayed below transplant donor controls.

A word on this clone: What it binds is unknown.

Survey-level immunoSEQ v3.0 assays were run. The table came from immunoSEQ multiplex PCR; TCRdb's copy has only in-frame clones and leaves some out. The sample lists under 30,000 clones; 90% to 95% were seen once. The rearrangement uses TRBV18 and TRBJ1-1; D not resolved. The sequence was collected from a man aged 25 to 45 with HIV. Sequencing was performed on unsorted PBMCs, taken around 6 years after starting antiretroviral therapy. The CDR3 DNA reads TGTGCCAGCTCACCAAGAAAGGGCACTGAAGCTTTCTTT. Protein sequence: CASSPRKGTEAFF.